This T cell receptor (beta chain) was observed in a study of cytomegalovirus exposure and HLA in healthy donors. The PCR ran on 60 Vbeta and 13 Jbeta primers. Using immunoSEQ multiplex PCR, the repertoire was profiled, and TCRdb retains in-frame clones only, with some absent. Among around 150,000 clones listed, 79% were seen once. With V trimmed by 7 bases and J by 8 bases, 3 bases remained unmatched. Germline values: CDR1 LNHDA, CDR2 SQIVND (reference sequence). The CDR3 runs 11 residues. This sequence originates from a man aged 45-60 years in good health and CMV-seropositive. The rearrangement links TRBV19 to TRBJ1-2, with 8 bases fitting TRBD1. Sequencing input: PBMCs. The CDR3 protein is CASNRGRGYTF. The CDR3 coding sequence is TGTGCCAGTAACAGGGGGAGAGGCTACACCTTC.